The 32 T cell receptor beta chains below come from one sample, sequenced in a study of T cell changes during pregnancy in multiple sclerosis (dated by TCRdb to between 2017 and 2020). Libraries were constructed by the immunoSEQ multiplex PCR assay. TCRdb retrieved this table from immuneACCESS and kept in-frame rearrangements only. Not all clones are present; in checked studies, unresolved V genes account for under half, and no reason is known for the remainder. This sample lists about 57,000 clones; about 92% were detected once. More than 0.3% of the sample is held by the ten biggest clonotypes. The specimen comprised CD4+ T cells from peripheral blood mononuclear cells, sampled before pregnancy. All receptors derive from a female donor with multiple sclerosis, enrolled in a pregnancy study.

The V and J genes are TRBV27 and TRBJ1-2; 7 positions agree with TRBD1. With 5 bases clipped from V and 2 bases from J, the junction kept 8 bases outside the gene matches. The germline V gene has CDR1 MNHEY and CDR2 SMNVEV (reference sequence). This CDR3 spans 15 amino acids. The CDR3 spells CASSKQGLENYGYTF. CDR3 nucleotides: TGTGCCAGCAGTAAACAGGGGTTGGAGAACTATGGCTACACCTTC.

The DNA of the CDR3 is TGTGCCAGTAGGGGAAGGGGCGGCAGCATGCCGTCTACTAGCGGGAGCTACAATGAGCAGTTCTTC. Amino acid sequence: CASRGRGGSMPSTSGSYNEQFF. The chain has TRBV19 and TRBJ2-1; 11 bases are a match to TRBD2. The CDR3 consists of 22 residues. Germline CDR1 LNHDA, CDR2 SQIVND (reference sequence). V lost 6 bases, J lost 3 bases, and 25 bases stayed unmatched.

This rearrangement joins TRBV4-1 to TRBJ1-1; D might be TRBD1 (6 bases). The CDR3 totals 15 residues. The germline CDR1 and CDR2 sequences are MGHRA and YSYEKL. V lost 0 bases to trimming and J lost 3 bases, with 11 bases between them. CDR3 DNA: TGCGCCAGCAGCCAAGATGGGGGGGCGGACACTGAAGCTTTCTTT. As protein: CASSQDGGADTEAFF.

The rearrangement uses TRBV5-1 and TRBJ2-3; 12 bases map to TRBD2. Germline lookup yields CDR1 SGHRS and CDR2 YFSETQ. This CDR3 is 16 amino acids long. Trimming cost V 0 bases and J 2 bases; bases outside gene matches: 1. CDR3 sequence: CASSLASGRVTDTQYF. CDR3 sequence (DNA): TGCGCCAGCAGCTTGGCTAGCGGGAGGGTCACAGATACGCAGTATTTT.

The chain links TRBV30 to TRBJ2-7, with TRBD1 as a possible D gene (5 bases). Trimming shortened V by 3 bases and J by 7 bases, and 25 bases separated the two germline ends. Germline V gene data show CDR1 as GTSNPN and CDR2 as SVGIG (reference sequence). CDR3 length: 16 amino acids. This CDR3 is CAWRFQDNSHQREQYF. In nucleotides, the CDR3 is TGTGCCTGGAGGTTTCAGGACAACAGCCATCAGAGAGAGCAGTACTTC.

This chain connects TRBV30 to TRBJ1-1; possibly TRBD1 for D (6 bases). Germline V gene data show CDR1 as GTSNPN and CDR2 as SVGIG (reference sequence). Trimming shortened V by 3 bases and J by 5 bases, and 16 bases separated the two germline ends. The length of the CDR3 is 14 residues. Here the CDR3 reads CAWRQGLRGTEAFF. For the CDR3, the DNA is TGTGCCTGGAGACAGGGCTTGAGAGGAACTGAAGCTTTCTTT.

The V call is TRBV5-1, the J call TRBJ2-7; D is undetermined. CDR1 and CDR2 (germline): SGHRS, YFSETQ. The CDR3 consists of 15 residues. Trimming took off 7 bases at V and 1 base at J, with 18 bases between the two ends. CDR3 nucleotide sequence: TGCGCCAGCCGGCCCGGCGGTCAATCATCCTACGAGCAGTACTTC. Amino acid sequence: CASRPGGQSSYEQYF.

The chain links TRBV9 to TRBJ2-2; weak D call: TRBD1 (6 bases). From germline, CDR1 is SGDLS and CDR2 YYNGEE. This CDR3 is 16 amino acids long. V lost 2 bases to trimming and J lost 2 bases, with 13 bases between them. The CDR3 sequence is CASSVFTGINTGELFF. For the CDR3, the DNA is TGTGCCAGCAGCGTGTTTACAGGGATAAACACCGGGGAGCTGTTTTTT.

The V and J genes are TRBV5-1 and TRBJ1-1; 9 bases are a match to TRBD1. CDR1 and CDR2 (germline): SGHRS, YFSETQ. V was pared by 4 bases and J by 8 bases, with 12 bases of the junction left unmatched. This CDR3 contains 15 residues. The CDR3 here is CASSLTGTGIVEAFF. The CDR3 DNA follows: TGCGCCAGCAGCCTAACCGGGACAGGGATCGTAGAAGCTTTCTTT.

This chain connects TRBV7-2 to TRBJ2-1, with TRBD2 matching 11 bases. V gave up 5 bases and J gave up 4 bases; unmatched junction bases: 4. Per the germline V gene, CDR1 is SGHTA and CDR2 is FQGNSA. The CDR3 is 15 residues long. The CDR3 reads CASSETSGVYNEQFF. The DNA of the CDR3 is TGTGCCAGCAGCGAGACTAGCGGGGTGTACAATGAGCAGTTCTTC.

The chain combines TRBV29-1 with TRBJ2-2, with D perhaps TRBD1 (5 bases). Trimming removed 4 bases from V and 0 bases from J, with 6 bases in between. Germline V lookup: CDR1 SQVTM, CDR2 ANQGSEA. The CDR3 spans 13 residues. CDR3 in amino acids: CSVAGTNTGELFF. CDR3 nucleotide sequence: TGCAGCGTTGCAGGGACGAACACCGGGGAGCTGTTTTTT.

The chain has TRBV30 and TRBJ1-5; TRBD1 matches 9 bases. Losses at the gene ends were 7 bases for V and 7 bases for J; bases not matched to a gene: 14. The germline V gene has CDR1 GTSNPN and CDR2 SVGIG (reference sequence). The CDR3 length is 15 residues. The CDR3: CAFGRDRALMQPQHF. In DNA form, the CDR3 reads TGTGCCTTTGGGCGGGACAGGGCCCTTATGCAGCCCCAGCATTTT.

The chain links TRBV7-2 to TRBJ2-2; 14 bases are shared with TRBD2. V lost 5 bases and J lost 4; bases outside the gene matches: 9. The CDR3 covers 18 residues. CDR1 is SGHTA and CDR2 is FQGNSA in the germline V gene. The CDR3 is CASSREGTSGSGTGELFF. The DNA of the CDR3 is TGTGCCAGCAGCCGAGAAGGGACTAGCGGGAGTGGCACCGGGGAGCTGTTTTTT.

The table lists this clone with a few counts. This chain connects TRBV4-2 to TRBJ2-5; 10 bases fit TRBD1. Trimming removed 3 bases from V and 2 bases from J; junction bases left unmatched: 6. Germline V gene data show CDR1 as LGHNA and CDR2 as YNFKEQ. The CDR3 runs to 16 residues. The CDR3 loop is CASSHGGQGVQETQYF. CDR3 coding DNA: TGTGCCAGCAGCCATGGTGGACAGGGGGTACAAGAGACCCAGTACTTC.

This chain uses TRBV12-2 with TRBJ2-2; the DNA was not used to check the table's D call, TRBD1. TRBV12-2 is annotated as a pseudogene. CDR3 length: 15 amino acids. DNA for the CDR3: TGTGCAAGTCGCTTAGCGAGGGGGCTTAGCGGGGAGCTGTTTTTT. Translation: CASRLARGLSGELFF.

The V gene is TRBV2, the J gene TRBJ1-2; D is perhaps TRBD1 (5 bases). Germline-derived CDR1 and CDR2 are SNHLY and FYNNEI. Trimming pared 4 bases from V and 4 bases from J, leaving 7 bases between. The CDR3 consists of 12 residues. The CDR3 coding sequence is TGTGCCAGCAGTGGACAGCTCTATGGCTACACCTTC. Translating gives CASSGQLYGYTF.

The CDR3 region is CASSLGGTRLNEQFF. CDR3 bases: TGTGCCAGCAGTTTAGGCGGGACTAGACTAAATGAGCAGTTCTTC. The V gene is TRBV27, the J gene TRBJ2-1; 8 nucleotides match TRBD2. Germline V CDR1 and CDR2: MNHEY, SMNVEV (reference sequence). The CDR3 is 15 residues long. V dropped 2 bases and J dropped 7; count of bases not matched to a gene: 7.

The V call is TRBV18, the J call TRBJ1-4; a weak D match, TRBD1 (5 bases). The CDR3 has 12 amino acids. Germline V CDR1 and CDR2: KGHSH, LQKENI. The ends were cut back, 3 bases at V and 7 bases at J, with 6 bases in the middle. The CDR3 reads CASSPGGEKLFF. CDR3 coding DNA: TGTGCCAGCTCACCGGGGGGTGAAAAACTGTTTTTT.

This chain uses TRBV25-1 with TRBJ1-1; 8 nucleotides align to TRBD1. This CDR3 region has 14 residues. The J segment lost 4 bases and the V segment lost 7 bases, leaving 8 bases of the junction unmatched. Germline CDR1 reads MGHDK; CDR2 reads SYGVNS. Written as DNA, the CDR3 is TGTGCCAGCAAAGCAGGGGGCAGGGCCACTGAAGCTTTCTTT. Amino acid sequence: CASKAGGRATEAFF.

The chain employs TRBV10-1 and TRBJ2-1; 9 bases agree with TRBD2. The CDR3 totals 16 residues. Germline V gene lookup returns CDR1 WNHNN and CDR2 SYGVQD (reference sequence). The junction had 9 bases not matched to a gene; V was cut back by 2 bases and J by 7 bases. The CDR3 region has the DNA TGCGCCAGCAGTGAGGGGGGAGCGGGAGGTCAAAATGAGCAGTTCTTC. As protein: CASSEGGAGGQNEQFF.

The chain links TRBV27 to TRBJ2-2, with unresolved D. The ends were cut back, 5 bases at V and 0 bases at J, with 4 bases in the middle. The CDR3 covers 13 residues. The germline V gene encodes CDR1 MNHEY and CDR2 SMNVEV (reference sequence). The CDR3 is CASSLPNTGELFF. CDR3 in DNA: TGTGCCAGCAGTCTCCCGAACACCGGGGAGCTGTTTTTT.

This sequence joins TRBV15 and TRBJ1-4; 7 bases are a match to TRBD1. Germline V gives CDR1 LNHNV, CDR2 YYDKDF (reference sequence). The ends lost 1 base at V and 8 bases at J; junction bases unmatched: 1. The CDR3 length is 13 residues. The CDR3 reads CATSRAGGEKLFF. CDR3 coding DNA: TGTGCCACCAGCAGAGCAGGGGGGGAAAAACTGTTTTTT.

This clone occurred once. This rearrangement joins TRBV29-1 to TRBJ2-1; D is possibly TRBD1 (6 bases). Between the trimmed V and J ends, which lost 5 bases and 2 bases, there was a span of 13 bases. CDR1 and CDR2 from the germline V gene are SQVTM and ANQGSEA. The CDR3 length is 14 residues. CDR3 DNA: TGCAGCGTTTCCGGGACAAGTACCTACAATGAGCAGTTCTTC. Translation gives CSVSGTSTYNEQFF.

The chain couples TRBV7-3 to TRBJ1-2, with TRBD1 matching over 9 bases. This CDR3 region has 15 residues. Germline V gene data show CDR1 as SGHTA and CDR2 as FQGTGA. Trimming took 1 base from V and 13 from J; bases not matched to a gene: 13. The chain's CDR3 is CASSLRAGQGSPTTF. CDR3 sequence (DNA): TGTGCCAGCAGCTTAAGGGCCGGACAGGGGAGCCCCACCACCTTC.

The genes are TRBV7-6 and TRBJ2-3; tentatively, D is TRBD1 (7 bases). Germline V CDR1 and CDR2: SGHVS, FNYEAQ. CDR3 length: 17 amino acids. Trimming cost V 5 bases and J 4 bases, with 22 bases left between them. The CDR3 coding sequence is TGTGCCAGCAGCGATCGGGCGGGGACAGTTGGCGCAGATACGCAGTATTTT. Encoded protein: CASSDRAGTVGADTQYF. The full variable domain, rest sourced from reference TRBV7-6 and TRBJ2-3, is GAGVSQSPRYKVTKRGQDVALRCDPISGHVSLYWYRQALGQGPEFLTYFNYEAQQDKSGLPNDRFSAERPEGSISTLTIQRTEQRDSAMYRCASSDRAGTVGADTQYFGPGTRLTVL.

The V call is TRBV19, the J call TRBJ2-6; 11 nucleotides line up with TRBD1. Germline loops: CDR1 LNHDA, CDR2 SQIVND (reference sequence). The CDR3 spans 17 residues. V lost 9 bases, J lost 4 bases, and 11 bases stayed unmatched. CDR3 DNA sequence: TGTGCCAGCGTGCAAGGACAGGGGGCAGAAGGGGCCAACGTCCTGACTTTC. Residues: CASVQGQGAEGANVLTF. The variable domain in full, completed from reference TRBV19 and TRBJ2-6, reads DGGITQSPKYLFRKEGQNVTLSCEQNLNHDAMYWYRQDPGQGLRLIYYSQIVNDFQKGDIAEGYSVSREKKESFPLTVTSAQKNPTAFYLCASVQGQGAEGANVLTFGAGSRLTVL.

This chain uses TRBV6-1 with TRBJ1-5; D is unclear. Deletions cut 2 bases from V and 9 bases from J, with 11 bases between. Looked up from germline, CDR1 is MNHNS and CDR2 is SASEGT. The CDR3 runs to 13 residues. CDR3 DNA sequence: TGTGCCAGCAGTGAAATCCGTGCGGGGCCCCAGCATTTT. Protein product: CASSEIRAGPQHF.

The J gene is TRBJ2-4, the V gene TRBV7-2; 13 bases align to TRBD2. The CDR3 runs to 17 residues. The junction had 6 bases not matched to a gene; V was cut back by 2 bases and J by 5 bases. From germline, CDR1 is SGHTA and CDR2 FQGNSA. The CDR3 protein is CASSLRGTSGIQNIQYF. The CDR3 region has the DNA TGTGCCAGCAGCTTACGCGGGACTAGCGGGATCCAAAACATTCAGTACTTC.

In DNA form, the CDR3 reads TGTGCCAGCAGTGGGGCACAAGGCTATGGCTACACCTTC. Its translation: CASSGAQGYGYTF. V and J are TRBV5-4 and TRBJ1-2; weak D call: TRBD1 (5 bases). The CDR3 totals 13 residues. V was pared by 5 bases and J by 4 bases, with 12 bases between. The germline V gene has CDR1 SGHNT and CDR2 YYREEE (reference sequence).

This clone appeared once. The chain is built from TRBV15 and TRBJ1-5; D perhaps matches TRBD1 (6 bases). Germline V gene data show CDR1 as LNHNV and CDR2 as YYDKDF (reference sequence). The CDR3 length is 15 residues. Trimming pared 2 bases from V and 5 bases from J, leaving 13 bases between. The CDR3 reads CATSRPPQGDQPQHF. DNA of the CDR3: TGTGCCACCAGCAGACCCCCACAGGGAGATCAGCCCCAGCATTTT.

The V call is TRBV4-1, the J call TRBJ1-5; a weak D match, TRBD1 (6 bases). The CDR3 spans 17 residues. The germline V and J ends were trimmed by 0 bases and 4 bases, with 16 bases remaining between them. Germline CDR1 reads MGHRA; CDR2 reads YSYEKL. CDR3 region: CASSQDLGRTANQPQHF. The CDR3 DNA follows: TGCGCCAGCAGCCAAGATTTAGGAAGGACAGCAAATCAGCCCCAGCATTTT.

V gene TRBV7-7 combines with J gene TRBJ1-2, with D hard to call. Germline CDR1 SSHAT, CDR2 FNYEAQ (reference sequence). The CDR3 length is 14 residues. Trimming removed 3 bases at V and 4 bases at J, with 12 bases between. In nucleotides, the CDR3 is TGTGCCAGCAGCTTGGTCCAGGATGCCTATGGCTACACCTTC. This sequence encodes CASSLVQDAYGYTF.